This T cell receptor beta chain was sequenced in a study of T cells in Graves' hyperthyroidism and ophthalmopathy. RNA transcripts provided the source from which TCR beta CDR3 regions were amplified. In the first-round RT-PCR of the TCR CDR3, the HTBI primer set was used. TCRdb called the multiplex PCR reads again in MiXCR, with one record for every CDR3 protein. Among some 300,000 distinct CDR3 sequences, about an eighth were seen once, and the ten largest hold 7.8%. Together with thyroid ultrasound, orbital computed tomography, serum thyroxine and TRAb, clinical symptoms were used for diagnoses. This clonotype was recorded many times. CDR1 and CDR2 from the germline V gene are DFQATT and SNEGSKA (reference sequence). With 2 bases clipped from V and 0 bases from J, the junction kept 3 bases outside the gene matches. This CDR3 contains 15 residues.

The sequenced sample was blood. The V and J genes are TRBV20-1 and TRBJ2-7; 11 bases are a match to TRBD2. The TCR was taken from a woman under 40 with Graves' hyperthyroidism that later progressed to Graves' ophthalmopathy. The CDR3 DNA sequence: TGCAGTGCTAGACGTACTAGCGGGAGCTCCTACGAGCAGTACTTC. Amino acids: CSARRTSGSSYEQYF.